The sequence of this T cell receptor beta chain was determined in a study of T cells after yellow fever vaccination. Findings of the study overall: The study re-detected most primary-vaccination clones after the booster (96% CD4, roughly 90% CD8). Abundant clonotypes from the bulk population could have been carried over as contaminants into FACS-sorted repertoires.

Germline CDR1 reads LGHDT; CDR2 reads YNNKEL (reference sequence). The ends were cut back, 1 base at V and 5 bases at J, with 6 bases in the middle. The CDR3 contains 14 residues. Turning to this clonotype: What it binds is unknown.

In TCRdb, the 5' RACE reads were re-called with MiXCR into one record per CDR3 protein. The sample has a few hundred thousand distinct CDR3 sequences, around 6.8% seen once. The rearrangement joins TRBV3-1 to TRBJ1-6; possibly TRBD1 for D (5 bases). The input for sequencing was PBMCs, taken about 41 days after the first yellow fever vaccination. This sequence originates from a man between 18 and 29 years old who received the YFV17D yellow fever vaccine. In DNA, the CDR3 is TGTGCCAGCAGCCAAGGGGGCGATAATTCACCCCTCCACTTT. Protein product: CASSQGGDNSPLHF. Together with reference TRBV3-1 and TRBJ1-6, the CDR3 gives the full variable domain: DTAVSQTPKYLVTQMGNDKSIKCEQNLGHDTMYWYKQDSKKFLKIMFSYNNKELIINETVPNRFSPKSPDKAHLNLHINSLELGDSAVYFCASSQGGDNSPLHFGNGTRLTVT.